This T cell receptor (beta chain) was observed in a study of graft-versus-host responses after intestinal transplantation. Overall study context: Transplants were multivisceral, liver-intestinal, or isolated intestinal. Among the recipients, all got anti-thymocyte globulin induction and then tacrolimus and steroids for 3 to 4 years.

Some clones are missing from TCRdb's copy, which holds only in-frame ones; the method was immunoSEQ multiplex PCR. The sample lists around 88,000 clones; around 83% were seen once. Of note for this clone: Its antigen is still unknown.

Findings and limits, study-wide: High graft-versus-host to host-versus-graft T cell clonal ratios marked allografts of patients with graft-donor macrochimerism.

This CDR3 comprises 16 residues. From germline, CDR1 is LGHNA and CDR2 YNFKEQ. The ends lost 0 bases at V and 4 bases at J; junction bases unmatched: 2. The input for sequencing was unstimulated CD8+ T cells sorted from spleen or lymph node cells, taken before intestinal transplant. The clonotype was recovered from a human donor who received an intestinal transplant. The rearrangement links TRBV4-2 to TRBJ2-1; 11 bases fit TRBD2. CDR3 in amino acids: CASSQDGTSGYNEQFF. CDR3 nucleotides: TGTGCCAGCAGCCAAGACGGGACTAGCGGATACAATGAGCAGTTCTTC.